This T cell receptor (beta chain) stems from a study of blood T cells in healthy people across ages (dated by TCRdb to between 2015 and 2017). Regarding the study in general: In model experiments, template switching captured about one uniquely barcoded TCR beta cDNA molecule for every two T cells. Age-related changes in TCR beta repertoire diversity were measured in the study by deep sequencing normalized with unique cDNA molecular identifiers. Donors were grouped into four age groups: young (average roughly 15 years), middle-aged (about 38), aged (roughly 62) and long-lived (just over 80). For two donors (one aged 18 to 30 and one aged 80 or older), the study analyzed two additional independent replicas of 1 million unique cDNA reads from the same blood draw. To avoid experimental bias, donors of different ages were randomly spread across the sequencing lanes.

Receptor amplification or capture employed 5' RACE. This sample was sequenced with an Illumina HiSeq 2500. A second PCR of 7 to 11 cycles was performed with a sample-barcoded 5' primer and a J-beta primer mix. Each TCR beta cDNA molecule received a unique molecular identifier from a template-switch 5' adaptor carrying 12 random nucleotides. Each sample yielded at least 2.5 million CDR3-containing paired-end reads. All of the RNA was converted into first-strand cDNA using the Mint cDNA synthesis kit, with a TRBC-specific oligonucleotide serving as the primer. After uracil-DNA glycosylase treatment, a first 18-cycle PCR used universal primers M1SS and BC2_uni_R on all cDNA. As for the authors' bioinformatics: For normalization, 1 million high-quality reads, each with a distinct molecular identifier, were randomly selected from each sample. Instead of being binned into consensus sequences, reads that shared molecular identifiers were thrown out. MiTCR, set to a Q25 quality threshold and the strictest error-elimination algorithm, was used for CDR3 identification, clonotype clustering and error correction. Lower-bound total TCR beta diversity was estimated with a nonparametric unseen species model using Euler transformation. Starting from the raw public reads, TCRdb applied fastp trimming at Q25, assembled clones with MiXCR and retained in-frame beta chains. Rows merge per CDR3 protein into single entries with the most common DNA and genes. Here the V and J calls rest on TCRdb's processing, not on the authors' analysis. The table for this sample lists approximately 1,100,000 distinct CDR3 sequences; 45% of them were counted only once. The ten largest make up approximately 20% of the sample.

Overall study outcomes, separate from this receptor: Compared with the aged group, more naive CD4+ T cells, fewer expanded clones and increased TCR diversity were shown by the long-lived group, suggesting age selection. Because the CMV infection status of the donors was unknown, age-related changes in expanded clonotypes may potentially have been confounded. Observed TCR beta diversity per million T cells fell roughly linearly with age, and a significant reduction was already apparent by age roughly 40. Conclusive comparison of naive and antigen-experienced compartments was prevented by the profiling of bulk unsorted PBMCs. Observed TCR beta diversity correlated strongly with the percentage of naive T cells measured by flow cytometry. Estimates of total diversity based on one million sequenced T cells were considered lower bounds and underestimates.

On this clonotype itself: Its antigen is still unknown. No much larger clone is present one base from it, and per-base qualities are unavailable.

Trimming leaves V shorter by 4 bases and J shorter by 7 bases, with the junction holding 6 bases beyond the gene matches. The CDR3, cysteine through phenylalanine, is 15 amino acids long. The DNA shown is the 45-base CDR3, in frame from base 1. CDR1 and CDR2 were assigned from the germline V gene as SGHAT and FQNNGV. Systemically healthy Caucasian individuals from Russia, about 38 in total and aged roughly 6 to 100 years, were included as donors. Around 10 milliliters of peripheral blood were collected from each donor into EDTA-treated Vacutainer tubes. PBMCs were isolated by Ficoll-Paque density-gradient centrifugation, with at least 6 million obtained per sample. Trizol reagent was used to extract total RNA from PBMCs, with at least 5.5 micrograms per sample. For every donor, an aliquot of PBMCs went through flow cytometry to measure the percentages of naive CD45RAhigh/CD27high T cells.

The V and J genes are TRBV11-2 and TRBJ1-5; TRBD1 matches 11 bases in the middle. This TCR was recovered from a woman aged 55-75 years in good health. Sequencing used blood. The nucleotide sequence reads TGTGCCAGCAGCTCGGAGGGGACAGGGGGACAGCCCCAGCATTTT. The encoded protein is CASSSEGTGGQPQHF.